This TCR beta chain is drawn from a study of blood T cell repertoires in COVID-19. Turning to the study itself: Samples representing acute and convalescent COVID-19 were sourced from the United States, Italy and Spain. PBMCs, B-cell-depleted T cells, or T cells were the source of the cDNA or gDNA that made up the material.

Trimming left V 5 bases short and J 7 bases short, with 11 bases between. CDR1 is MNHEY and CDR2 is SVGAGI in the germline V gene. This CDR3 is 12 amino acids long. Seattle cases were enrolled at active infection and followed longitudinally. Original data processing: For nucleated cells, counts were estimated from reference gene primer amplification. The assay was immunoSEQ multiplex PCR, and TCRdb's table has in-frame clones only and misses some. V and J calls and clone size follow that table, whereas D and trimming were derived from the DNA. The sample shows roughly 30,000 clones, nearly 90% of them seen only once. This clone was detected a few times.

The chain employs TRBV6-5 and TRBJ2-5; D is perhaps TRBD1 (6 bases). The receptor was isolated from a man between 60 and 75 years old with COVID-19, enrolled during active disease. The specimen was peripheral blood. CDR3 residues: CASSRQVGTQYF. As DNA, the CDR3 is TGTGCCAGCAGTCGACAGGTGGGGACCCAGTACTTC.